This T cell receptor beta chain was found in a study of blood T cell repertoires in COVID-19. Across the study: Sites in the United States, Italy and Spain provided acute and convalescent COVID-19 samples. From T cells, B-cell-depleted T cells, or PBMCs came the material, which was cDNA or gDNA.

Germline lookup yields CDR1 SQVTM and CDR2 ANQGSEA. CDR3 length: 14 amino acids. Losses at the gene ends were 5 bases for V and 8 bases for J; bases not matched to a gene: 13. Original processing methods: Amplification with reference gene primers provided the estimates of nucleated cell counts. Clones were sequenced by immunoSEQ multiplex PCR, and TCRdb holds only the in-frame ones, with some missing. From that table come the V and J calls and clone size; the DNA was used to work out D and trimming. The sample carries about 60,000 clones, about 89% recorded once. The chain recombines TRBV29-1 with TRBJ1-2; TRBD1 matches at 8 bases. The sequence was collected from a woman in her sixties or seventies with active COVID-19. Source material: peripheral blood. The CDR3 loop is CSVSPRGLLGGYTF. The CDR3 nucleotides read TGCAGCGTTTCTCCCAGGGGGCTTTTAGGCGGCTACACCTTC.